This T cell receptor (beta chain) originates from a study of spatial heterogeneity in lung cancer. General study results and limits: How many expanded intratumoral alpha and beta TCRs were present tracked the tumor mutation count, which was a count of nonsynonymous mutations.

TCRdb called the 5' RACE reads again in MiXCR, with one record for every CDR3 protein. The sample has about 5,700 distinct CDR3 sequences; about 27% are singletons. About this clonotype itself: Its antigen is undetermined.

V lost 0 bases to trimming and J lost 4 bases, with 14 bases between them. Per germline, CDR1 DFQATT and CDR2 SNEGSKA (reference sequence). The CDR3 is 15 residues long. Time point here: sample taken at primary tumor resection. The starting material was lung tumor tissue, obtained at surgery. The TCR sequence derives from a male donor with early-stage non-small cell lung cancer. The chain has TRBV20-1 and TRBJ2-3, with a tentative D call TRBD2 (6 bases). CDR3 in amino acids: CSARDLAGRADTQYF. CDR3 DNA: TGCAGTGCTAGAGATCTGGCGGGAAGGGCAGATACGCAGTATTTT.